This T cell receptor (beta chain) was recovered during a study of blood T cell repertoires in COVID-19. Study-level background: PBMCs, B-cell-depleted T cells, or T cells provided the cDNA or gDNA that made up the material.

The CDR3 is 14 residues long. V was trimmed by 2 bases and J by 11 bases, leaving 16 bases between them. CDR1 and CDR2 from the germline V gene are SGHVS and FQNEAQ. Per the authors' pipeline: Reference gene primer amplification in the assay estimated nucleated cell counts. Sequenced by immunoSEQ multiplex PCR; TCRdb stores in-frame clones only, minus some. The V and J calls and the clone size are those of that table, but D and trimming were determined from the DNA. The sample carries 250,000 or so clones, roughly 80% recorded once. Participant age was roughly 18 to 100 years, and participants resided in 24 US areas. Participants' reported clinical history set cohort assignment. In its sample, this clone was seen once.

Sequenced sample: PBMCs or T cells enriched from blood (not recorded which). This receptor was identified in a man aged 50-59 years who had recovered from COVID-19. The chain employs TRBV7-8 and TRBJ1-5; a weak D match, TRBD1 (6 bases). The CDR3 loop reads CASSLSTPTGSQHF. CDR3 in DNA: TGTGCCAGCAGCTTATCGACACCAACAGGGTCCCAGCATTTT.